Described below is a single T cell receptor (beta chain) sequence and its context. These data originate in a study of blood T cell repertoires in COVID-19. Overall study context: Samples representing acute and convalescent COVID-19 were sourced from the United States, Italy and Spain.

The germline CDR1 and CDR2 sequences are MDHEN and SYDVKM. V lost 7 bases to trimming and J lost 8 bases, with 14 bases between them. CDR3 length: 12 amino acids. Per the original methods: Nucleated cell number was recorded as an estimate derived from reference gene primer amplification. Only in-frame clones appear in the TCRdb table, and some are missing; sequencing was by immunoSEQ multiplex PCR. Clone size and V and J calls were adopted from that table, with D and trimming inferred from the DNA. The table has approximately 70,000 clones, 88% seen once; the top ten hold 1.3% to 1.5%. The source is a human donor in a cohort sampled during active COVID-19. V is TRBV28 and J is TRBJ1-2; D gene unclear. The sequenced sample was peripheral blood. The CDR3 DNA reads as TGTGCCAGCAAGCGGGCAGGAGGAGGCTACACCTTC. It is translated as CASKRAGGGYTF.